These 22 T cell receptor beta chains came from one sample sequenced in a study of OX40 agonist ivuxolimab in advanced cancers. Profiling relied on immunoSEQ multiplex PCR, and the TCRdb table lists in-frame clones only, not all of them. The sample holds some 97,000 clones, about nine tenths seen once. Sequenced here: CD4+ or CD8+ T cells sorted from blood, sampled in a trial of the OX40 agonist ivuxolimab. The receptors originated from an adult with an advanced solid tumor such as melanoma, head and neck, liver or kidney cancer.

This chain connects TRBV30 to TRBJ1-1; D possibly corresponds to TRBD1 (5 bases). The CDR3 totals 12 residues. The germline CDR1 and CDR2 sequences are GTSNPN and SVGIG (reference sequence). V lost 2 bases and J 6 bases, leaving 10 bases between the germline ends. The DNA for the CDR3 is TGTGCCTGGAGTCCGGGGGATTCTGAAGCTTTCTTT. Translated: CAWSPGDSEAFF.

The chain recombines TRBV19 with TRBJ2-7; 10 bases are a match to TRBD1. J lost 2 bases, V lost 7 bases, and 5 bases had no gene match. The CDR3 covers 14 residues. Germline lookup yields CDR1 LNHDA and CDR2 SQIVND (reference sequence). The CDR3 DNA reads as TGTGCCAGTACCGACAGGGGGCGCCCCTACGAGCAGTACTTC. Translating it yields CASTDRGRPYEQYF.

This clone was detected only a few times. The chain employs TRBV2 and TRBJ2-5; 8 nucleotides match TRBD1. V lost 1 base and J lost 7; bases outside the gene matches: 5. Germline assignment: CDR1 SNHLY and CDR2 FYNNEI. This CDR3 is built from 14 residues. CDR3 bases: TGTGCCAGCAGTGAAGGCAGGGGGCCGGGGACCCAGTACTTC. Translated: CASSEGRGPGTQYF. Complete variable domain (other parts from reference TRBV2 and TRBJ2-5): EPEVTQTPSHQVTQMGQEVILRCVPISNHLYFYWYRQILGQKVEFLVSFYNNEISEKSEIFDDQFSVERPDGSNFTLKIRSTKLEDSAMYFCASSEGRGPGTQYFGPGTRLLVL.

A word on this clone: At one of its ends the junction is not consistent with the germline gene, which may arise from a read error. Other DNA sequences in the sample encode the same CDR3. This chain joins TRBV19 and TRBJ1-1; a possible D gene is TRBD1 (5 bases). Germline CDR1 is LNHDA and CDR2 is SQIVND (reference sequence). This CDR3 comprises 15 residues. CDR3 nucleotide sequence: TGTGCCAGTAGTATAAGCGGGGCAGTGAACACTGAGGCTTTCTTT. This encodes CASSISGAVNTEAFF. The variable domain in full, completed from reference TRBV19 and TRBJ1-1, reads DGGITQSPKYLFRKEGQNVTLSCEQNLNHDAMYWYRQDPGQGLRLIYYSQIVNDFQKGDIAEGYSVSREKKESFPLTVTSAQKNPTAFYLCASSISGAVNTEAFFGQGTRLTVV.

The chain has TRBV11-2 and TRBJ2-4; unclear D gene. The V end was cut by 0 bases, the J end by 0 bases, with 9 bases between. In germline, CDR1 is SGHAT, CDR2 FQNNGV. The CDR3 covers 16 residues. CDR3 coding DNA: TGTGCCAGCAGCTTAGATCAACAGATAGCCAAAAACATTCAGTACTTC. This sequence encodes CASSLDQQIAKNIQYF.

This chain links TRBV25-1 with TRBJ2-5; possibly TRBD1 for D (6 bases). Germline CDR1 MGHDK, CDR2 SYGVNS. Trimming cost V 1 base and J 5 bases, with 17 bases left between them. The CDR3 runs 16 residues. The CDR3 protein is CASSESGRGSRETQYF. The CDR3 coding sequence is TGTGCCAGCAGTGAATCTGGCAGGGGATCTCGGGAGACCCAGTACTTC.

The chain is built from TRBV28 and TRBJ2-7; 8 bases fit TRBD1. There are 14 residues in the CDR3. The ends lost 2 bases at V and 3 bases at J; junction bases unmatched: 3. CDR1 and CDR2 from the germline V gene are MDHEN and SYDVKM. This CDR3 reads CASSLTGGSYEQYF. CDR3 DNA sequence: TGTGCCAGCAGTTTAACAGGGGGAAGCTACGAGCAGTACTTC.

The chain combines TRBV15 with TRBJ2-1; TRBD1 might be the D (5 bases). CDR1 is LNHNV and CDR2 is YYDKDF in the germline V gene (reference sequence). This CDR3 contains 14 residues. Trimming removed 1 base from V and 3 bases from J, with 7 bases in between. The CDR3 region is CATSRARGYNEQFF. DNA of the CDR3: TGTGCCACCAGCAGAGCTAGGGGCTACAATGAGCAGTTCTTC. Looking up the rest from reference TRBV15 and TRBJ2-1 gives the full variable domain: DAMVIQNPRYQVTQFGKPVTLSCSQTLNHNVMYWYQQKSSQAPKLLFHYYDKDFNNEADTPDNFQSRRPNTSFCFLDIRSPGLGDTAMYLCATSRARGYNEQFFGPGTRLTVL.

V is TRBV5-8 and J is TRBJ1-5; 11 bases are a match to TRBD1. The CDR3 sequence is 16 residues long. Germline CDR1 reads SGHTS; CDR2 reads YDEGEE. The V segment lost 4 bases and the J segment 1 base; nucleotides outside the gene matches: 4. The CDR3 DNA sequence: TGTGCCAGCAGCCCAGGACAGGGGGCGAGCAATCAGCCCCAGCATTTT. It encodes CASSPGQGASNQPQHF.

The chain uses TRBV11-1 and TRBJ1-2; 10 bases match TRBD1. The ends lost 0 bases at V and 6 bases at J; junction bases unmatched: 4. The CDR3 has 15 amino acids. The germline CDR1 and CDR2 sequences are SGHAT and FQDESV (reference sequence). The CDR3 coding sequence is TGTGCCAGCAGCTTAGCGATCGGGACAGGGGATGGCTACACCTTC. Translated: CASSLAIGTGDGYTF.

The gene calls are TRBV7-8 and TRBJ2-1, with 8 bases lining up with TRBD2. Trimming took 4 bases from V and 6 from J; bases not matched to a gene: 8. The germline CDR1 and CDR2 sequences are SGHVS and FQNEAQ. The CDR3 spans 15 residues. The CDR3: CASSSREGQGNEQFF. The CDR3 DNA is TGTGCCAGCAGCTCTCGGGAGGGCCAAGGCAATGAGCAGTTCTTC.

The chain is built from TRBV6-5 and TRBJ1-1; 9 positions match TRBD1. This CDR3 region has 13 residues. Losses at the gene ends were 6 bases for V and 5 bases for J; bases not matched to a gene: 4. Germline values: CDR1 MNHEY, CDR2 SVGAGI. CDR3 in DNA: TGTGCCAGCAGGCCGACAGGGGGTACTGAAGCTTTCTTT. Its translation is CASRPTGGTEAFF.

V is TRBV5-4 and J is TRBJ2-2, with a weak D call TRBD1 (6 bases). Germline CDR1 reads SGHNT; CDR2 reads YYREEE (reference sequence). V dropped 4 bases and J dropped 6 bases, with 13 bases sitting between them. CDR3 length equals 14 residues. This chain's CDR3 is CASSNQGLAGELFF. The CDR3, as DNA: TGTGCCAGCAGCAATCAGGGGCTCGCCGGGGAGCTGTTTTTT.

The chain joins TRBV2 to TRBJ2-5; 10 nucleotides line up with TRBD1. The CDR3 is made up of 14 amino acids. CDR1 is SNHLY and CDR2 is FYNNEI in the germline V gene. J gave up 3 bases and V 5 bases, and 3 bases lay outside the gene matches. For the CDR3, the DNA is TGTGCCAGCAGTTCTGGACAGGGGGAAGAGACCCAGTACTTC. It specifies CASSSGQGEETQYF.

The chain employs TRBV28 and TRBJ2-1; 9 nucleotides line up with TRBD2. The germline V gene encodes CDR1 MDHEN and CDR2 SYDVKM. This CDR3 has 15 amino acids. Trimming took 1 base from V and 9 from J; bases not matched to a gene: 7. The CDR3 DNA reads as TGTGCCAGCAGTTTATTGGCGGGAGGGCCCGTTGAGCAGTTCTTC. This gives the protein CASSLLAGGPVEQFF. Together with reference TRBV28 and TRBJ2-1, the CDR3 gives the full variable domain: DVKVTQSSRYLVKRTGEKVFLECVQDMDHENMFWYRQDPGLGLRLIYFSYDVKMKEKGDIPEGYSVSREKKERFSLILESASTNQTSMYLCASSLLAGGPVEQFFGPGTRLTVL.

CDR3 DNA sequence: TGTGCCAGCAGTTTTCCCAATTCTGCCGAGCAGTACTTC. It specifies CASSFPNSAEQYF. The rearrangement links TRBV28 to TRBJ2-7; D not resolved. Per the germline V gene, CDR1 is MDHEN and CDR2 is SYDVKM. The CDR3 covers 13 residues. The V gene lost 3 bases and the J gene lost 6 bases, with 12 bases spanning the gap.

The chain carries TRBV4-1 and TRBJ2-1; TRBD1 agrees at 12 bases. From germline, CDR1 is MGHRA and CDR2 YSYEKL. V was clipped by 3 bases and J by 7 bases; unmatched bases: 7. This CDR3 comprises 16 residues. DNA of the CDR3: TGCGCCAGCAGCCAGACGGGACAGGGGGCGGGTAATGAGCAGTTCTTC. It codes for CASSQTGQGAGNEQFF.

CDR3 sequence (DNA): TGTGCCAGCTCACTCTCAACTAACCTAGCCGCAGATACGCAGTATTTT. Translation gives CASSLSTNLAADTQYF. The V call is TRBV18, the J call TRBJ2-3, with D possibly being TRBD2 (5 bases). CDR1 is KGHSH and CDR2 is LQKENI in the germline V gene. Trimming cost V 4 bases and J 4 bases, with 18 bases left between them. The CDR3 totals 16 residues.

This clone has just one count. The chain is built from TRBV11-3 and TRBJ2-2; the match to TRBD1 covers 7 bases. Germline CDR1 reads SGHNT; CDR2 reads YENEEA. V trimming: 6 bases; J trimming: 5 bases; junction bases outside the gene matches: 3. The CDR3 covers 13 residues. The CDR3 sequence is CASSHRGTGELFF. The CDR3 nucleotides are TGTGCCAGCAGTCACAGGGGTACCGGGGAGCTGTTTTTT. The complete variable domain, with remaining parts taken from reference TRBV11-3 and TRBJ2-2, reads EAGVVQSPRYKIIEKKQPVAFWCNPISGHNTLYWYLQNLGQGPELLIRYENEEAVDDSQLPKDRFSAERLKGVDSTLKIQPAELGDSAVYLCASSHRGTGELFFGEGSRLTVL.

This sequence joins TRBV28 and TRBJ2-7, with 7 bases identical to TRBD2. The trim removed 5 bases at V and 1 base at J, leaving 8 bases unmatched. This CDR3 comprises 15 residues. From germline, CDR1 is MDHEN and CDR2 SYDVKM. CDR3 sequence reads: CASSPHGGGSYEQYF. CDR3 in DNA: TGTGCCAGCAGTCCCCATGGGGGGGGGTCCTACGAGCAGTACTTC.

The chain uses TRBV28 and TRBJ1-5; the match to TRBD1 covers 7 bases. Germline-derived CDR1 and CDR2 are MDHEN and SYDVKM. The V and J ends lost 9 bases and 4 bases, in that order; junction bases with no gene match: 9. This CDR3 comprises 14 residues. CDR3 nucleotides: TGTGCCAGTTTACAGGGGAGTACAAATCAGCCCCAGCATTTT. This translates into CASLQGSTNQPQHF.

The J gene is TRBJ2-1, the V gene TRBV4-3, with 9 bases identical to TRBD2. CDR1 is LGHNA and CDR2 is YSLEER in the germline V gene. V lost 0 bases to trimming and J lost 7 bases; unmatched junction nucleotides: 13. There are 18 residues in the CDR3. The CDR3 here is CASSQDQALAGGWNEQFF. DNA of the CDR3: TGCGCCAGCAGCCAAGATCAGGCGTTGGCGGGAGGGTGGAATGAGCAGTTCTTC.